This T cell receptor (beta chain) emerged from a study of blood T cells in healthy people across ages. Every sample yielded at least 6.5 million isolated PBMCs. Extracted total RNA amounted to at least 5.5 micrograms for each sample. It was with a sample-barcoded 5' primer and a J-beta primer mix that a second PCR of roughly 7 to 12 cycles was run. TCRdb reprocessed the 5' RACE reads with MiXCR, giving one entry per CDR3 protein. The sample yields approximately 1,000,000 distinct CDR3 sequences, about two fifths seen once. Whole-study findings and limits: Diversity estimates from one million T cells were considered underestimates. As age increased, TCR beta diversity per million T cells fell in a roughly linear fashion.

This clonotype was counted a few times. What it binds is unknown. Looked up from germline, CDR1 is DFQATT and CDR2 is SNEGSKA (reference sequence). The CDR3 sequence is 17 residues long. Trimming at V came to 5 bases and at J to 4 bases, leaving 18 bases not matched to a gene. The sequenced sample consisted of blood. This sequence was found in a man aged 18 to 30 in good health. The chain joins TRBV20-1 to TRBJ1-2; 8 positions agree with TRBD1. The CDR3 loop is CSAYKQGEGGLGYGYTF. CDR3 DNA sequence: TGCAGTGCTTACAAACAGGGGGAGGGAGGACTGGGCTATGGCTACACCTTC.